One sample yielded the 5 T cell receptor beta chains listed below, sequenced in a study of blood T cell repertoires in COVID-19. This table comes from immunoSEQ multiplex PCR, and its TCRdb copy is limited to in-frame clones, with some not included. The sample holds 85,000 to 130,000 clones, roughly 80% seen once. Material: peripheral blood. Receptors originate from a man aged 55-75 years with acute or convalescent COVID-19.

The rearrangement joins TRBV18 to TRBJ1-1; D perhaps matches TRBD1 (6 bases). The germline gives CDR1 KGHSH, CDR2 LQKENI. The V gene lost 4 bases and the J gene lost 5 bases, with 11 bases spanning the gap. The CDR3 consists of 13 residues. The CDR3 DNA sequence: TGTGCCAGCTCACTACAGGGTTGGACTGAAGCTTTCTTT. It encodes CASSLQGWTEAFF. Looking up the rest from reference TRBV18 and TRBJ1-1 gives the full variable domain: NAGVMQNPRHLVRRRGQEARLRCSPMKGHSHVYWYRQLPEEGLKFMVYLQKENIIDESGMPKERFSAEFPKEGPSILRIQQVVRGDSAAYFCASSLQGWTEAFFGQGTRLTVV.

The rearrangement links TRBV9 to TRBJ2-5; TRBD2 aligns across 11 bases. Germline V lookup: CDR1 SGDLS, CDR2 YYNGEE. J was trimmed by 5 bases and V by 0 bases; bases with no gene match: 9. CDR3 length: 17 residues. The CDR3 loop reads CASSVALAGVQDETQYF. The CDR3 nucleotides are TGTGCCAGCAGCGTAGCACTAGCGGGGGTCCAGGACGAGACCCAGTACTTC.

The rearrangement links TRBV3-1 (or the pseudogene TRBV3-2) to TRBJ1-4; a possible D gene is TRBD1 (6 bases). The germline CDR1 and CDR2 sequences are LGHDT and YNNKEL (reference sequence). V was pared by 2 bases and J by 5 bases, with 12 bases between. The CDR3 totals 15 residues. The CDR3 DNA reads as TGTGCCAGCAGCCAATTTCGGCAGGGGAATGAAAAACTGTTTTTT. Its translation is CASSQFRQGNEKLFF.

This chain links TRBV3-1 (or the pseudogene TRBV3-2) with TRBJ2-5, with 8 nucleotides matching TRBD2. This CDR3 has 16 amino acids. After removal of 3 bases from V and 0 bases from J, the junction contained 6 bases not matched to a gene. From germline, CDR1 is LGHDT and CDR2 YNNKEL (reference sequence). The CDR3 here is CASSHSPGGYQETQYF. CDR3 DNA sequence: TGTGCCAGCAGCCATTCCCCGGGGGGGTACCAAGAGACCCAGTACTTC.

V gene TRBV5-3 combines with J gene TRBJ1-1, with 10 bases fitting TRBD1. TRBV5-3 is noted as an ORF with a role that remains uncertain. The junction had 9 bases not matched to a gene; V was cut back by 4 bases and J by 6 bases. The CDR3 has 15 amino acids. CDR3 loop: CARSVGTGEAPEAFF. DNA of the CDR3: TGTGCCAGAAGCGTCGGGACAGGGGAAGCACCTGAAGCTTTCTTT.